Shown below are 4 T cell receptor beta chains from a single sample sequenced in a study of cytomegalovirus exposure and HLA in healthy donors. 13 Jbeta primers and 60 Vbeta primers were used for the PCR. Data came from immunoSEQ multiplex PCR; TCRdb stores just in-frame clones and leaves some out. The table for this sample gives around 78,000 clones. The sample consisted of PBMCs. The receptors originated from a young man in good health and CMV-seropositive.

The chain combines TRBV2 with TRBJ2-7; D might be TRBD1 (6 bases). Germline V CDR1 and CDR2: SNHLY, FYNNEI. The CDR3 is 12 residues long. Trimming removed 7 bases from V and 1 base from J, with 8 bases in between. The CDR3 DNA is TGTGCCAGCATGGACAGTTCCTACGAGCAGTACTTC. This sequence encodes CASMDSSYEQYF.

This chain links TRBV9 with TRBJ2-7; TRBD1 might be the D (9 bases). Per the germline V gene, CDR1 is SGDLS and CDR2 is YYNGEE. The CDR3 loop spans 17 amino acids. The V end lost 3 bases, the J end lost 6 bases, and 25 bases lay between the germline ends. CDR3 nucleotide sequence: TGTGCCAGCAGCGCCGGGGGGGACAGGGTCATTCGCGGCGAGCAGTACTTC. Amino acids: CASSAGGDRVIRGEQYF.

The DNA of the CDR3 is TGTGCCAGCCGAATTGAACAGGGAGACTATGGCTACACCTTC. Its protein product is CASRIEQGDYGYTF. The V gene is TRBV6-5, the J gene TRBJ1-2; D perhaps matches TRBD1 (6 bases). Trimming shortened V by 8 bases and J by 3 bases, and 16 bases separated the two germline ends. The CDR3 length is 14 residues. Germline V gene sequence: CDR1 MNHEY, CDR2 SVGAGI.

This CDR3 is CATMRNEKLFF. The CDR3, as DNA: TGTGCCACCATGAGAAACGAAAAACTGTTTTTT. This chain connects TRBV7-8 to TRBJ1-4, with unresolved D. CDR3 length: 11 residues. The germline V and J ends were trimmed by 10 bases and 8 bases, with 11 bases remaining between them. Germline CDR1 and CDR2: SGHVS and FQNEAQ. Together with reference TRBV7-8 and TRBJ1-4, the CDR3 gives the full variable domain: GAGVSQSPRYKVAKRGQDVALRCDPISGHVSLFWYQQALGQGPEFLTYFQNEAQLDKSGLPSDRFFAERPEGSVSTLKIQRTQQEDSAVYLCATMRNEKLFFGSGTQLSVL.